Below, one T cell receptor beta chain is given with its context. The table came from immunoSEQ multiplex PCR; TCRdb's copy has only in-frame clones and leaves some out. The repertoire consists of 35,000 to 50,000 clones, with roughly 80% occurring once and the leading ten covering 9% to 10%. These data belong to a study of blood T cell repertoires in COVID-19. Germline values: CDR1 MNHNS, CDR2 SASEGT. Germline trimming cut 3 bases from V and 6 bases from J; bases unmatched to any gene: 9. CDR3 size: 15 residues. The rearrangement uses TRBV6-1 and TRBJ1-1, with 8 bases fitting TRBD1. What was sequenced was peripheral blood. The receptor was isolated from a man between 60 and 75 years old in a cohort sampled during active COVID-19. CDR3 residues: CASSEGGRGLSEAFF. The CDR3 DNA sequence: TGTGCCAGCAGTGAGGGGGGCAGGGGGCTGTCTGAAGCTTTCTTT.